Listed here is a single T cell receptor beta chain. These data are taken from a study of T cell changes during pregnancy in multiple sclerosis. Generated by immunoSEQ multiplex PCR, the TCRdb table keeps only in-frame clones and is missing some. The sample contains tens of thousands of clones, around 90% of which appear only once. The ends lost 2 bases at V and 3 bases at J; junction bases unmatched: 4. CDR1 KGHSH and CDR2 LQKENI come from the germline V gene. The CDR3 runs to 15 residues. This clonotype originated in a female donor in good health, enrolled as a control in a pregnancy study. The starting material was CD4+ T cells from peripheral blood mononuclear cells, obtained in the third trimester of pregnancy. This chain uses TRBV18 with TRBJ2-5, with TRBD1 matching 9 bases. CDR3 sequence (DNA): TGTGCCAGCTCACCAGGGGGACAGGGAGAAGAGACCCAGTACTTC. It yields the protein CASSPGGQGEETQYF.